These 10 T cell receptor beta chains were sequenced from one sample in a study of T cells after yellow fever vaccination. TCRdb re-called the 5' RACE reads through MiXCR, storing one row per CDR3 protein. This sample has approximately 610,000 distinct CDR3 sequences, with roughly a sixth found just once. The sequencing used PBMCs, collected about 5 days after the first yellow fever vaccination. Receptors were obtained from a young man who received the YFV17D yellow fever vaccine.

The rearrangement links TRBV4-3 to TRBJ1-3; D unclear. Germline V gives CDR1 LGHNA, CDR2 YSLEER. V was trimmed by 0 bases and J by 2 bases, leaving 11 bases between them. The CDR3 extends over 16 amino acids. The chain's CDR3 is CASSQDSAVPGNTIYF. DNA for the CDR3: TGCGCCAGCAGCCAAGATTCCGCAGTACCTGGAAACACCATATATTTT.

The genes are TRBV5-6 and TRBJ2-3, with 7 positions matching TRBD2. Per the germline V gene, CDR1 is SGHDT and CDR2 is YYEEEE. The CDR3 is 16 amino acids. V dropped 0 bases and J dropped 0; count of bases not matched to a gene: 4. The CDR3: CASSLVWGGSTDTQYF. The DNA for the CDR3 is TGTGCCAGCAGCTTGGTGTGGGGGGGAAGCACAGATACGCAGTATTTT. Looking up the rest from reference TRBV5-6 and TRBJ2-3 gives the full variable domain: DAGVTQSPTHLIKTRGQQVTLRCSPKSGHDTVSWYQQALGQGPQFIFQYYEEEERQRGNFPDRFSGHQFPNYSSELNVNALLLGDSALYLCASSLVWGGSTDTQYFGPGTRLTVL.

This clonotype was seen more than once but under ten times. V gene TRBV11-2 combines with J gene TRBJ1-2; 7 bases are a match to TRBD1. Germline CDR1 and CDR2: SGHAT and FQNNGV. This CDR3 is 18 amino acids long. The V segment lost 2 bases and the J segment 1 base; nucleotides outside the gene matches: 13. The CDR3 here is CASSLRVSGTADNYGYTF. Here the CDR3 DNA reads TGTGCCAGCAGCTTAAGGGTATCTGGGACAGCCGATAACTATGGCTACACCTTC.

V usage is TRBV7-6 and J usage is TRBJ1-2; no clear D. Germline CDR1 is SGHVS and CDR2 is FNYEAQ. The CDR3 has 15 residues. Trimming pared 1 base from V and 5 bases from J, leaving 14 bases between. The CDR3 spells CASSLGAGLGYGYTF. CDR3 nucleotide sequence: TGTGCCAGCAGCTTAGGGGCAGGCCTAGGATATGGCTACACCTTC. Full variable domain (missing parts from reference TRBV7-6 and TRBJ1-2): GAGVSQSPRYKVTKRGQDVALRCDPISGHVSLYWYRQALGQGPEFLTYFNYEAQQDKSGLPNDRFSAERPEGSISTLTIQRTEQRDSAMYRCASSLGAGLGYGYTFGSGTRLTVV.

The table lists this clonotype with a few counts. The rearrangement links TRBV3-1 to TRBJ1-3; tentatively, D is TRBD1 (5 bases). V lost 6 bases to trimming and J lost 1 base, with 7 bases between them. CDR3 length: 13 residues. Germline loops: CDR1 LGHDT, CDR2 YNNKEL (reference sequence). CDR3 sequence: CASSRQSGNTIYF. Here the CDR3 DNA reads TGTGCCAGCAGTCGACAGTCTGGAAACACCATATATTTT.

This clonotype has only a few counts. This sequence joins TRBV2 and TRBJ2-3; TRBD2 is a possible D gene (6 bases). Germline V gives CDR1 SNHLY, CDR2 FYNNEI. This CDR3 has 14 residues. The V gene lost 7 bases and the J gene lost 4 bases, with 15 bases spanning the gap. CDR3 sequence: CASTPRGFADTQYF. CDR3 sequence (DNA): TGTGCCAGCACCCCGCGGGGTTTTGCAGATACGCAGTATTTT.

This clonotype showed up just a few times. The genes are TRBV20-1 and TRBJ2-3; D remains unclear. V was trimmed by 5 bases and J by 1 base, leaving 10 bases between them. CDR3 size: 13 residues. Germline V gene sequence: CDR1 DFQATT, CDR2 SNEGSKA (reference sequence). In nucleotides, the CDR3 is TGCAGTGCTGAAGGGCCCGGCACAGATACGCAGTATTTT. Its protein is CSAEGPGTDTQYF.

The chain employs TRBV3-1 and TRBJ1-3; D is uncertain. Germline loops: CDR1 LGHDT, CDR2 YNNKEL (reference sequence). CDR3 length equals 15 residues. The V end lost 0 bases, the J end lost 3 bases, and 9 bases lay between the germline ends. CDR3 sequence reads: CASSQDWGGGNTIYF. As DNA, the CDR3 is TGTGCCAGCAGCCAAGACTGGGGTGGTGGAAACACCATATATTTT.

The CDR3 DNA is TGCGCCAGCAAGAACCAAGAGACCCAGTACTTC. It specifies CASKNQETQYF. V is TRBV5-1 and J is TRBJ2-5; D not resolved. The V and J ends lost 6 bases and 0 bases respectively, with 3 bases between them. The CDR3 loop spans 11 amino acids. Germline V lookup: CDR1 SGHRS, CDR2 YFSETQ.

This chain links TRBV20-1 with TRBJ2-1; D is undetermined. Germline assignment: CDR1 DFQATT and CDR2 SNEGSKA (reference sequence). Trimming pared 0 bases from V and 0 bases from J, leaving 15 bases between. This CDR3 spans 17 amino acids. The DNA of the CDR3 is TGCAGTGCTAGAGATAGAGCAGCGCCGAGCTCCTACAATGAGCAGTTCTTC. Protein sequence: CSARDRAAPSSYNEQFF.